This is a list of T cell receptor beta chains from one sample in a study of regulatory T cells in long-lasting Graves disease. MiXCR, run by TCRdb on the multiplex PCR reads, gives a single entry per CDR3 protein. The profile shows hundreds of thousands of distinct CDR3 sequences, about 15% of them singletons. The same data also contributed to another study, on T cells in Graves' hyperthyroidism and ophthalmopathy.

This specimen was peripheral blood mononuclear cells (PBMCs), taken at new diagnosis, from a patient treated with antithyroid drugs. These receptors were taken from a woman in her thirties with Graves disease. The CDR3 runs from the conserved cysteine through the conserved F or W. A D gene is named only where the DNA matches it firmly. Size tells how often a clone was seen (once, few, many) or the class of an expanded clone, and some rows leave it out.

J: TRBJ1-5
V: TRBV30
D: TRBD1
size: many
CDR3: CAWSGQGYNQPQHF
DNA: TGTGCCTGGAGCGGACAGGGATACAATCAGCCCCAGCATTTT

J: TRBJ1-2
V: TRBV19
D: .
size: .
CDR3: CASRYYGYTF
DNA: TGTGCCAGCAGATACTATGGCTACACCTTC

J: TRBJ1-2
V: TRBV3-1
D: .
size: few
CDR3: CASSQGGDGYTF
DNA: TGTGCCAGCAGCCAAGGCGGGGATGGCTACACCTTC

J: TRBJ2-1
V: TRBV24-1
D: TRBD1
size: .
CDR3: CATSDPSGTGYNEQFF
DNA: TGTGCCACCAGTGATCCGAGTGGGACAGGGTACAATGAGCAGTTCTTC

J: TRBJ1-5
V: TRBV19
D: .
size: .
CDR3: CASYPAGTGTVVMPQHF
DNA: TGTGCCAGTTATCCGGCTGGAACCGGGACGGTCGTTATGCCCCAGCATTTT

J: TRBJ2-2
V: TRBV9
D: .
size: .
CDR3: CASSPRTGDTGELFF
DNA: TGTGCCAGCAGCCCGCGGACGGGGGACACCGGGGAGCTGTTTTTT

J: TRBJ1-6
V: TRBV28
D: TRBD1
size: many
CDR3: CASSSRQGEYNSPLHF
DNA: TGTGCCAGCAGTTCCAGACAGGGGGAGTATAATTCACCCCTCCACTTT

J: TRBJ2-5
V: TRBV5-6
D: .
size: many
CDR3: CASSDWAGRTQYF
DNA: TGTGCCAGCAGCGATTGGGCGGGGCGGACCCAGTACTTC

J: TRBJ2-7
V: TRBV6-1
D: .
size: many
CDR3: CASSRTMDSYEQYF
DNA: TGTGCCAGCAGTCGGACTATGGACTCCTACGAGCAGTACTTC

J: TRBJ2-1
V: TRBV20-1
D: .
size: few
CDR3: CSASLPAVGLGEQFF
DNA: TGCAGTGCTAGTCTTCCGGCCGTTGGGTTGGGTGAGCAGTTCTTC

J: TRBJ2-1
V: TRBV28
D: TRBD2
size: few
CDR3: CASSQRDPHNEQFF
DNA: TGTGCCAGCAGCCAGCGGGACCCCCACAATGAGCAGTTCTTC

J: TRBJ2-7
V: TRBV7-8
D: TRBD2
size: many
CDR3: CASSGWSGRDSYEQYF
DNA: TGTGCCAGCAGCGGTTGGAGCGGGAGGGATTCCTACGAGCAGTACTTC

J: TRBJ1-1
V: TRBV19
D: TRBD1
size: few
CDR3: CASSPGGEGEAFF
DNA: TGTGCCAGTAGTCCAGGGGGCGAGGGGGAAGCTTTCTTT